This note documents a single TCR beta chain sequence. What it recognizes is unknown. Each CDR3 protein gets one entry in TCRdb, which reprocessed the 5' RACE reads and gives no DNA. Its clone listing holds over 200,000 distinct CDR3 sequences. The data were obtained in a study of T cells expressing NK-cell markers. This CDR3 comprises 15 residues. CDR1 DFQATT and CDR2 SNEGSKA come from the germline V gene (reference sequence). Study results and limitations: Several donors showed dominant NKG2C+ clonotypes comprising roughly 1.0-7.0% of their CD8+ T cells.

Sequenced: blood T cells: a sorted CD56 or NKG2C T cell subset, CD4+ or CD8+ T cells, or bulk PBMC T cells (not recorded which). The source of this sequence is a man between 18 and 35 years old in good health. The V call is TRBV20-1, the J call TRBJ2-7; TCRdb returns TRBD1, unconfirmable since there is no DNA. CDR3 loop: CSAESLTGISYEQYF.